This T cell receptor beta chain was observed in a study of cytotoxic CD8 clonotypes in ibrutinib-treated CLL. Across the whole study: Response sampling took place at median 12 months of treatment, range 6 to 36. Broader study findings: Sample timing was unmatched between remission and later-progressing patients; lymph nodes unstudied. Public clonotypes occurred uncommonly; on treatment, they contracted or remained stable. The study found baseline clonality above age-matched healthy donors, tracking circulating CD8+ T-cell counts.

This clone has only a few counts. The antigen is undetermined. The data were produced by immunoSEQ multiplex PCR, yet TCRdb's version contains in-frame clones alone and is incomplete. The table lists some 200,000 clones, roughly 77% of them singletons, with 5.9% in the top ten. The CDR3 runs 15 residues. Trimming pared 0 bases from V and 2 bases from J, leaving 10 bases between. Germline assignment: CDR1 LNHNV and CDR2 YYDKDF (reference sequence). V and J are TRBV15 and TRBJ2-5; no clear D. The clonotype comes from a human donor with chronic lymphocytic leukemia. The material sequenced was PBMCs, taken after 12 months of ibrutinib treatment. In nucleotides, the CDR3 is TGTGCCACCAGCAGAGATAAGGGCCCGCAAGAGACCCAGTACTTC. Its protein is CATSRDKGPQETQYF.